A single sample is the source of the 13 T cell receptor beta chains below, sequenced in a study of identical twins. TCRdb analysed the 5' RACE reads with MiXCR anew, one entry per CDR3 protein. Here the sample spans some 730,000 distinct CDR3 sequences, approximately 18% being singletons. This same sample was also taken into another study, of T cells expressing NK-cell markers.

The sample comprised PBMCs. Receptors originate from a woman in her late teens or twenties in good health.

The chain carries TRBV5-1 and TRBJ1-1; no reliable D call. Germline V gene sequence: CDR1 SGHRS, CDR2 YFSETQ. CDR3 length: 14 amino acids. Trimming removed 2 bases from V and 6 bases from J, with 14 bases in between. The CDR3, as DNA: TGCGCCAGCAGCTTAATTCAGGTAAACGCTGAAGCTTTCTTT. This sequence encodes CASSLIQVNAEAFF. The variable domain in full, completed from reference TRBV5-1 and TRBJ1-1, reads KAGVTQTPRYLIKTRGQQVTLSCSPISGHRSVSWYQQTPGQGLQFLFEYFSETQRNKGNFPGRFSGRQFSNSRSEMNVSTLELGDSALYLCASSLIQVNAEAFFGQGTRLTVV.

J is TRBJ2-1 and V is TRBV7-2, with a tentative D call TRBD1 (5 bases). This CDR3 has 13 amino acids. Deletions cut 3 bases from V and 6 bases from J, with 9 bases between. Germline CDR1 is SGHTA and CDR2 is FQGNSA. CDR3 region: CASSFAQGNEQFF. CDR3 nucleotides: TGTGCCAGCAGCTTCGCCCAGGGCAATGAGCAGTTCTTC.

The sample holds many counts of this clonotype. V is TRBV6-4 and J is TRBJ1-1; D possibly corresponds to TRBD1 (5 bases). The CDR3 loop spans 13 amino acids. Between the trimmed V and J ends, which lost 5 bases and 4 bases, there was a span of 11 bases. CDR1 MRHNA and CDR2 SNTAGT come from the germline V gene. CDR3 loop: CASSPGPGTEAFF. Here the CDR3 DNA reads TGTGCCAGCAGTCCGGGACCAGGCACTGAAGCTTTCTTT.

This clonotype was picked up a small number of times. The chain links TRBV12-3 or TRBV12-4 to TRBJ2-7; no definite D call. The CDR3 has 11 amino acids. Trimming took 8 bases from V and 5 from J, leaving 10 bases between them. The CDR3 is CASGMGHEQYF. DNA for the CDR3: TGTGCCAGCGGGATGGGCCACGAGCAGTACTTC.

The V and J genes are TRBV29-1 and TRBJ1-1, with D unresolved. The CDR3 extends over 12 amino acids. The V gene lost 7 bases and the J gene lost 2 bases, with 11 bases spanning the gap. CDR1 and CDR2 (germline): SQVTM, ANQGSEA. In DNA, the CDR3 is TGCAGCGCGTACGAGGGTAACACTGAAGCTTTCTTT. Its translation: CSAYEGNTEAFF.

V is TRBV7-9 and J is TRBJ1-1; D is unresolved. The CDR3 runs 15 residues. CDR1 is SEHNR, CDR2 FQNEAQ, per germline (reference sequence). Trimming shortened V by 2 bases and J by 1 base, and 11 bases separated the two germline ends. The CDR3 region is CASSLIGSWNTEAFF. The CDR3 DNA reads as TGTGCCAGCAGCTTAATAGGTTCTTGGAACACTGAAGCTTTCTTT.

This clonotype was detected many times. This chain links TRBV7-2 with TRBJ1-4; D is possibly TRBD1 (5 bases). Germline V gives CDR1 SGHTA, CDR2 FQGNSA. Trimming stripped 2 bases from V and 0 bases from J, with 7 bases between. CDR3 length: 15 amino acids. CDR3 DNA: TGTGCCAGCAGCTTACAGGGTGCAACTAATGAAAAACTGTTTTTT. It codes for CASSLQGATNEKLFF.

In its sample, this clonotype was seen many times. The V gene is TRBV12-3 or TRBV12-4, the J gene TRBJ2-7; no clear D gene. The CDR3 is 12 amino acids. Trimming took off 5 bases at V and 3 bases at J, with 8 bases between the two ends. CDR3 amino acids: CASSPSRYEQYF. CDR3 DNA: TGTGCCAGCAGTCCCTCCCGCTACGAGCAGTACTTC.

This clonotype was counted between two and nine times. J is TRBJ1-1 and V is TRBV6-6; D is unclear. The germline gives CDR1 MNHNY, CDR2 SVGAGI (reference sequence). The CDR3 sequence is 13 residues long. V was clipped by 3 bases and J by 3 bases, with 8 bases between them. The CDR3 loop is CASSYGADTEAFF. In nucleotides, the CDR3 is TGTGCCAGCAGTTATGGTGCGGACACTGAAGCTTTCTTT.

The chain has TRBV6-1 and TRBJ2-2, with D unresolved. The germline V gene encodes CDR1 MNHNS and CDR2 SASEGT. The CDR3 consists of 16 residues. Between the trimmed V and J ends, which lost 4 bases and 2 bases, there was a span of 14 bases. CDR3 sequence (DNA): TGTGCCAGCAGTGTAAACTTCCTACCCAACACCGGGGAGCTGTTTTTT. Translation: CASSVNFLPNTGELFF.

V is TRBV18 and J is TRBJ1-2; D is unclear. This CDR3 contains 13 residues. Germline V gene data show CDR1 as KGHSH and CDR2 as LQKENI. Deletions cut 2 bases from V and 6 bases from J, with 10 bases between. In nucleotides, the CDR3 is TGTGCCAGCTCACCAGGGTCCGCGGATGGCTACACCTTC. Protein product: CASSPGSADGYTF.

At least ten counts were recorded for this clonotype. This rearrangement joins TRBV10-3 to TRBJ2-7; TRBD1 matches at 8 bases. The CDR3 extends over 14 amino acids. Losses at the gene ends were 3 bases for V and 3 bases for J; bases not matched to a gene: 4. CDR1 and CDR2 (germline): ENHRY, SYGVKD. The DNA for the CDR3 is TGTGCCATCAGTGACGGACAGGGTATCTACGAGCAGTACTTC. It encodes CAISDGQGIYEQYF.

The CDR3 protein is CSASTRNSYNEQFF. CDR3 nucleotides: TGCAGTGCTAGCACACGCAACTCCTACAATGAGCAGTTCTTC. The rearrangement joins TRBV20-1 to TRBJ2-1; D is undetermined. CDR3 length: 14 amino acids. From germline, CDR1 is DFQATT and CDR2 SNEGSKA (reference sequence). The V gene lost 3 bases and the J gene lost 0 bases, with 9 bases spanning the gap.